This is a list of T cell receptor beta chains from one sample in a study of resident and recirculating memory T cells in vitiligo. TCRdb's copy holds only in-frame clones and misses some; the assay was immunoSEQ multiplex PCR. Among 35,000 to 45,000 clones, 80% to 95% were seen once, and the ten largest hold roughly 4.3%. Input material: blood. The receptors shown here come from a male donor with vitiligo. Each CDR3 is given with its conserved first and last residue. Fields, in order: CDR3 length, J gene, clone size, V gene, D gene, CDR3 DNA, CDR3 protein. The D gene is left open where the match is weak. Clone size, where shown, is once, few, many, or a class for clones that have expanded.

len: 13; j_gene: TRBJ1-1; abundance: -; v_gene: TRBV7-2; d_gene: -; CDR3nt: TGTGCCAGCAGCTTGGACAGGAACACTGAAGCTTTCTTT; CDR3aa: CASSLDRNTEAFF
len: 14; j_gene: TRBJ1-4; abundance: -; v_gene: TRBV5-1; d_gene: TRBD1; CDR3nt: TGCGCCAGCACTCGACAGGGAGAGAGCGAAAAACTGTTTTTT; CDR3aa: CASTRQGESEKLFF
len: 15; j_gene: TRBJ1-5; abundance: -; v_gene: TRBV5-5; d_gene: -; CDR3nt: TGTGCCAGCAGCCCCGCGGTATGGGGCAATCAGCCCCAGCATTTT; CDR3aa: CASSPAVWGNQPQHF
len: 13; j_gene: TRBJ2-1; abundance: -; v_gene: TRBV5-4; d_gene: -; CDR3nt: TGTGCCAGCAGCTCCCTTTACGGGACAGAGCAGTTCTTC; CDR3aa: CASSSLYGTEQFF
len: 14; j_gene: TRBJ2-7; abundance: -; v_gene: TRBV19; d_gene: -; CDR3nt: TGTGCCAGTAGTACTCGGACTGGCGGTAACGAGCAGTACTTC; CDR3aa: CASSTRTGGNEQYF
len: 11; j_gene: TRBJ1-1; abundance: -; v_gene: TRBV20-1; d_gene: -; CDR3nt: TGCAGTGCTAGCGGGGACACTGAAGCTTTCTTT; CDR3aa: CSASGDTEAFF
len: 15; j_gene: TRBJ2-6; abundance: -; v_gene: TRBV18; d_gene: -; CDR3nt: TGTGCCAGCTCGATCGGGGACTCTGGGGCCAACGTCCTGACTTTC; CDR3aa: CASSIGDSGANVLTF
len: 16; j_gene: TRBJ2-2; abundance: -; v_gene: TRBV25-1; d_gene: TRBD2; CDR3nt: TGTGCCAGCCGAGGCTTACTAGCGGGGCACACCGGGGAGCTGTTTTTT; CDR3aa: CASRGLLAGHTGELFF
len: 18; j_gene: TRBJ2-3; abundance: -; v_gene: TRBV9; d_gene: TRBD2; CDR3nt: TGTGCCAGCAGTCAGAACCAGCTAGCGGGGGGGTCCACAGATACGCAGTATTTT; CDR3aa: CASSQNQLAGGSTDTQYF
len: 13; j_gene: TRBJ1-5; abundance: -; v_gene: TRBV5-1; d_gene: -; CDR3nt: TGCGCCAGCAGCCGGGACATCAATCAGCCCCAGCATTTT; CDR3aa: CASSRDINQPQHF
len: 16; j_gene: TRBJ1-2; abundance: -; v_gene: TRBV5-5; d_gene: -; CDR3nt: TGTGCCAGCAGCTTGAACCCGGGGGGCACTAACTATGGCTACACCTTC; CDR3aa: CASSLNPGGTNYGYTF
len: 15; j_gene: TRBJ2-1; abundance: -; v_gene: TRBV7-3; d_gene: -; CDR3nt: TGTGCCAGCACACCCGGACTAGTAGGGGGCAATGAGCAGTTCTTC; CDR3aa: CASTPGLVGGNEQFF
len: 16; j_gene: TRBJ1-3; abundance: -; v_gene: TRBV5-1; d_gene: -; CDR3nt: TGCGCCAGCAGCTTTACCCAGGCGAGCTCTGGAAACACCATATATTTT; CDR3aa: CASSFTQASSGNTIYF
len: 17; j_gene: TRBJ1-3; abundance: -; v_gene: TRBV18; d_gene: TRBD1; CDR3nt: TGTGCCAGCTCACCAAAAACAGGGGATAGCTCTGGAAACACCATATATTTT; CDR3aa: CASSPKTGDSSGNTIYF
len: 13; j_gene: TRBJ2-7; abundance: -; v_gene: TRBV19; d_gene: -; CDR3nt: TGTGCCAGTAGTATAGTTCCCGGGTTCGAGCAGTACTTC; CDR3aa: CASSIVPGFEQYF
len: 16; j_gene: TRBJ2-6; abundance: -; v_gene: TRBV6-1; d_gene: TRBD2; CDR3nt: TGTGCCAGCAGTGAAGGGGGAGGGGCTGGGGCCAACGTCCTGACTTTC; CDR3aa: CASSEGGGAGANVLTF
len: 15; j_gene: TRBJ1-6; abundance: few; v_gene: TRBV6-6; d_gene: -; CDR3nt: TGTGCCAGCGAGGCGGGGACCGGAGGGAATTCACCCCTCCACTTT; CDR3aa: CASEAGTGGNSPLHF
len: 15; j_gene: TRBJ2-2; abundance: once; v_gene: TRBV5-4; d_gene: -; CDR3nt: TGTGCCAGCAGCTTGGGGACTTACAACACCGGGGAGCTGTTTTTT; CDR3aa: CASSLGTYNTGELFF
len: 12; j_gene: TRBJ1-2; abundance: -; v_gene: TRBV9; d_gene: -; CDR3nt: TGTGCCAGCAGCGTTACTAACTATGGCTACACCTTC; CDR3aa: CASSVTNYGYTF
len: 15; j_gene: TRBJ1-4; abundance: -; v_gene: TRBV5-5; d_gene: TRBD1; CDR3nt: TGTGCCAGCAGCTCCCCGGGACAGGGGATTGAAAAACTGTTTTTT; CDR3aa: CASSSPGQGIEKLFF
len: 11; j_gene: TRBJ2-3; abundance: -; v_gene: TRBV7-3; d_gene: -; CDR3nt: TGTGCCAGCATCCTCGGGGATACGCAGTATTTT; CDR3aa: CASILGDTQYF
len: 13; j_gene: TRBJ1-4; abundance: -; v_gene: TRBV7-2; d_gene: -; CDR3nt: TGTGCCAGCAGTTACGGAGTGAGTGAAAAACTGTTTTTT; CDR3aa: CASSYGVSEKLFF
len: 16; j_gene: TRBJ2-5; abundance: -; v_gene: TRBV11-2; d_gene: TRBD1; CDR3nt: TGTGCCAGCAGCCTGGGACAGGGCCTACCCCAAGAGACCCAGTACTTC; CDR3aa: CASSLGQGLPQETQYF
len: 15; j_gene: TRBJ2-1; abundance: -; v_gene: TRBV6-5; d_gene: TRBD2; CDR3nt: TGTGCCAGCAGTTACGGGGCGGGGGCCTACAATGAGCAGTTCTTC; CDR3aa: CASSYGAGAYNEQFF
len: 14; j_gene: TRBJ2-3; abundance: -; v_gene: TRBV5-1; d_gene: -; CDR3nt: TGCGCCAGCAGCTTGGGGCAGGGGGGCGATACGCAGTATTTT; CDR3aa: CASSLGQGGDTQYF
len: 11; j_gene: TRBJ2-1; abundance: -; v_gene: TRBV7-2; d_gene: -; CDR3nt: TGTGCCAGCAGCTCCGACAATGAGCAGTTCTTC; CDR3aa: CASSSDNEQFF
len: 15; j_gene: TRBJ2-6; abundance: -; v_gene: TRBV7-2; d_gene: -; CDR3nt: TGTGCCAGCAGCCCCGCGAGCTCTGGGGCCAACGTCCTGACTTTC; CDR3aa: CASSPASSGANVLTF
len: 15; j_gene: TRBJ2-7; abundance: -; v_gene: TRBV7-8; d_gene: TRBD1; CDR3nt: TGTGCCAGCAGCCCTTCTTACAGGGGTCTCTACGAGCAGTACTTC; CDR3aa: CASSPSYRGLYEQYF
len: 12; j_gene: TRBJ1-1; abundance: once; v_gene: TRBV5-1; d_gene: -; CDR3nt: TGCGCCAGCAGCTTGGATCTCACTGAAGCTTTCTTT; CDR3aa: CASSLDLTEAFF
len: 15; j_gene: TRBJ2-5; abundance: -; v_gene: TRBV6-6; d_gene: -; CDR3nt: TGTGCCAGCAGTTACGAGTGGGGCATCTCGGAGACCCAGTACTTC; CDR3aa: CASSYEWGISETQYF
len: 18; j_gene: TRBJ2-3; abundance: -; v_gene: TRBV7-2; d_gene: TRBD2; CDR3nt: TGTGCCAGCAGTTCCCCCCGTGGGCGGGAGGTACTAACAGATACGCAGTATTTT; CDR3aa: CASSSPRGREVLTDTQYF
len: 14; j_gene: TRBJ2-1; abundance: -; v_gene: TRBV19; d_gene: -; CDR3nt: TGTGCCACCTCGCCTAGGCGGGGGCACAATGAGCAGTTCTTC; CDR3aa: CATSPRRGHNEQFF
len: 14; j_gene: TRBJ1-1; abundance: -; v_gene: TRBV18; d_gene: -; CDR3nt: TGTGCCAGCTCACCCGTCGGGGGGAACACTGAAGCTTTCTTT; CDR3aa: CASSPVGGNTEAFF
len: 15; j_gene: TRBJ2-3; abundance: -; v_gene: TRBV5-8; d_gene: -; CDR3nt: TGTGCCAGCAGCCCAAGGTTGTTTGCGGCAGATACGCAGTATTTT; CDR3aa: CASSPRLFAADTQYF
len: 16; j_gene: TRBJ2-3; abundance: -; v_gene: TRBV11-2; d_gene: -; CDR3nt: TGTGCCAGCAGCTTATTGGGCGGGTTGAGCACAGATACGCAGTATTTT; CDR3aa: CASSLLGGLSTDTQYF
len: 14; j_gene: TRBJ2-5; abundance: once; v_gene: TRBV7-9; d_gene: -; CDR3nt: TGTGCCAGCAGCCCGGGACAATACCAAGAGACCCAGTACTTC; CDR3aa: CASSPGQYQETQYF
len: 15; j_gene: TRBJ1-2; abundance: few; v_gene: TRBV5-8; d_gene: -; CDR3nt: TGTGCCAGCAGCTGGGCGCTGGGGCGCGTAAATGGCTACACCTTC; CDR3aa: CASSWALGRVNGYTF
len: 12; j_gene: TRBJ1-1; abundance: -; v_gene: TRBV30; d_gene: -; CDR3nt: TGTGCCGGGAACCTGTGGGGGGCTGAAGCTTTCTTT; CDR3aa: CAGNLWGAEAFF
len: 15; j_gene: TRBJ2-7; abundance: few; v_gene: TRBV4-1; d_gene: TRBD1; CDR3nt: TGCGCCAGCAGCCAGCACGGGACAGGGGGTAACGAGCAGTACTTC; CDR3aa: CASSQHGTGGNEQYF
len: 15; j_gene: TRBJ2-5; abundance: -; v_gene: TRBV9; d_gene: TRBD1; CDR3nt: TGTGCCAGCAGCGTAGGACAGGGGGCCGAAGAGACCCAGTACTTC; CDR3aa: CASSVGQGAEETQYF
len: 14; j_gene: TRBJ1-2; abundance: -; v_gene: TRBV6-5; d_gene: -; CDR3nt: TGTGCCAGCAGTTCCCGATTACAGGGATGGGGCTACACCTTC; CDR3aa: CASSSRLQGWGYTF
len: 15; j_gene: TRBJ2-7; abundance: -; v_gene: TRBV29-1; d_gene: TRBD1; CDR3nt: TGCAGCGTTGTAGGTTTGGGGACAGGGTTTAACGAGCAGTACTTC; CDR3aa: CSVVGLGTGFNEQYF